The present entry profiles one T cell receptor (beta chain) with its context. Its antigen is currently unknown. Documented treatment: roughly 19 received Ad26.COV2.S at low or high dose, single or two shots; roughly 5 received placebo; per-sample allocation not given. Sampling took place 63 days after the first vaccine or placebo injection. A Boston donor was an adult aged 18-55 years. An Ad26 vector expressing Wuhan-strain SARS-CoV-2 spike constituted the vaccine. Generated by immunoSEQ multiplex PCR, the TCRdb table keeps only in-frame clones and is missing some. Of more than 250,000 clones listed, about 90% were seen once; the top ten hold roughly 3.5%. The record originates from a study of Ad26.COV2.S vaccination and SARS-CoV-2 variants. General study results and limits: Those who received the vaccine showed greater spike-specific TCR breadth than those given placebo.

The CDR3 runs to 14 residues. This chain uses TRBV21-1 with TRBJ1-4; TRBD1, the table's D call, lacks a check against the DNA. TRBV21-1 corresponds to a pseudogene. The sequenced sample was peripheral blood, obtained in a trial of Ad26.COV2.S vaccine versus placebo. The source is a person aged 18-60 years who received the Ad26.COV2.S COVID-19 vaccine or a placebo. This CDR3 reads CASSNLGQDEKLFF. The CDR3 DNA reads as TGTGCCAGCAGCAACCTGGGGCAGGATGAAAAACTGTTTTTT.